This passage covers 14 T cell receptor beta chains from one sample sequenced in a study of cytomegalovirus exposure and HLA in healthy donors. Primers: 60 Vbeta forward and 13 Jbeta reverse. Profiled with immunoSEQ multiplex PCR; TCRdb holds only in-frame clones, not every one. The table for this sample gives around 100,000 clones. Sequenced: PBMCs. Receptor source: a woman in her thirties in good health and CMV-seronegative.

This rearrangement joins TRBV19 to TRBJ1-5; 7 bases are shared with TRBD1. The CDR3 totals 16 residues. CDR1 and CDR2 from the germline V gene are LNHDA and SQIVND (reference sequence). Trimming took 5 bases from V and 0 from J; bases not matched to a gene: 7. In DNA form, the CDR3 reads TGTGCCAGTAGTTCAGCGACAGGGACTAGCAATCAGCCCCAGCATTTT. It is translated as CASSSATGTSNQPQHF. The complete variable domain, with remaining parts taken from reference TRBV19 and TRBJ1-5, reads DGGITQSPKYLFRKEGQNVTLSCEQNLNHDAMYWYRQDPGQGLRLIYYSQIVNDFQKGDIAEGYSVSREKKESFPLTVTSAQKNPTAFYLCASSSATGTSNQPQHFGDGTRLSIL.

The chain recombines TRBV9 with TRBJ1-3, with D possibly matching TRBD1 (5 bases). Per the germline V gene, CDR1 is SGDLS and CDR2 is YYNGEE. V lost 0 bases and J lost 0, with 13 bases in between. The CDR3 contains 17 residues. The CDR3 nucleotides read TGTGCCAGCAGCGTAGGACAGATTCAAGCCTCTGGAAACACCATATATTTT. Translation: CASSVGQIQASGNTIYF.

J is TRBJ2-1 and V is TRBV14; D is unresolved. The V and J ends lost 1 base and 5 bases respectively, with 6 bases between them. The CDR3 contains 13 residues. The germline V gene has CDR1 SGHDN and CDR2 FVKESK. DNA of the CDR3: TGTGCCAGCAGCCAAGTTCTAGACAATGAGCAGTTCTTC. It translates to CASSQVLDNEQFF.

The chain's CDR3 is CAISGSGKPSSYNSPLHF. The DNA of the CDR3 is TGTGCCATCAGTGGATCGGGGAAACCGAGCTCCTATAATTCACCCCTCCACTTT. The chain combines TRBV10-3 with TRBJ1-6; D uncertain. Germline values: CDR1 ENHRY, CDR2 SYGVKD. The V end lost 4 bases, the J end lost 0 bases, and 16 bases lay between the germline ends. The CDR3 spans 18 residues.

The chain couples TRBV9 to TRBJ1-2, with 7 bases matching TRBD1. J was trimmed by 0 bases and V by 7 bases; bases with no gene match: 6. The CDR3 has 14 amino acids. Germline V gene sequence: CDR1 SGDLS, CDR2 YYNGEE. The CDR3 spells CASHRQGANYGYTF. CDR3 nucleotide sequence: TGTGCCAGCCACCGACAGGGAGCTAACTATGGCTACACCTTC.

The chain has TRBV6-5 and TRBJ2-7, with D uncertain. Germline assignment: CDR1 MNHEY and CDR2 SVGAGI. The V end was cut by 6 bases, the J end by 0 bases, with 9 bases between. CDR3 length: 13 residues. The CDR3 bases are TGTGCCAGCAGCCCGACACACTCCTACGAGCAGTACTTC. Amino acids: CASSPTHSYEQYF.

V usage is TRBV28 and J usage is TRBJ2-3; 8 nucleotides agree with TRBD1. The V gene's germline CDR1 is MDHEN and CDR2 SYDVKM. The J segment lost 4 bases and the V segment lost 7 bases, leaving 7 bases of the junction unmatched. CDR3 length: 14 amino acids. The CDR3 region is CASTGGLPPDTQYF. The DNA for the CDR3 is TGTGCCAGCACAGGGGGCTTGCCCCCAGATACGCAGTATTTT.

The chain is built from TRBV7-9 and TRBJ2-5; TRBD1 matches 9 bases. The J call is uncertain, as TRBJ2-7 better fits the DNA end. CDR3 length: 14 amino acids. CDR1 SEHNR and CDR2 FQNEAQ come from the germline V gene (reference sequence). The CDR3 region has the DNA TGTGCCAGCAGCCAGGGACAGGGCAGCTACGAGCAGTACTTC. Protein sequence: CASSQGQGSYEQYF.

In DNA, the CDR3 is TGTGCCAGCAGCTCCAGGGCAGGGGAAAACACTGAAGCTTTCTTT. Protein product: CASSSRAGENTEAFF. The chain employs TRBV5-6 and TRBJ1-1; possibly TRBD1 for D (6 bases). CDR3 size: 15 residues. V was cut by 3 bases and J by 2 bases, with 14 bases left in between. Germline CDR1 SGHDT, CDR2 YYEEEE.

The chain employs TRBV1 and TRBJ2-5; the table's D call, TRBD2, was not checked against the DNA. TRBV1 has pseudogene status. The length of the CDR3 is 14 residues. The DNA for the CDR3 is TGCACCAGCAACGAAACTAGCGGGGACGAGACCCAGTACTTC. As protein: CTSNETSGDETQYF.

The chain employs TRBV5-6 and TRBJ1-2; 7 bases map to TRBD1. The V and J ends lost 1 base and 3 bases, in that order; junction bases with no gene match: 3. The CDR3 has 14 amino acids. In germline, CDR1 is SGHDT, CDR2 YYEEEE. Written as DNA, the CDR3 is TGTGCCAGCAGCTTGAAAACAGGGGACTATGGCTACACCTTC. Translation gives CASSLKTGDYGYTF.

V usage is TRBV7-9 and J usage is TRBJ1-1; tentatively, D is TRBD1 (5 bases). Trimming cost V 5 bases and J 4 bases, with 11 bases left between them. In germline, CDR1 is SEHNR, CDR2 FQNEAQ (reference sequence). The CDR3 is made up of 13 amino acids. The CDR3 reads CASSGRVGTEAFF. CDR3 coding DNA: TGTGCCAGCAGCGGCAGGGTAGGCACTGAAGCTTTCTTT.

The chain couples TRBV25-1 to TRBJ2-2; 14 bases match TRBD2. Germline V gives CDR1 MGHDK, CDR2 SYGVNS. This CDR3 contains 16 residues. The trim removed 5 bases at V and 6 bases at J, leaving 5 bases unmatched. The chain's CDR3 is CASSPLTSGRAGELFF. CDR3 coding DNA: TGTGCCAGCAGTCCTCTGACTAGCGGGAGGGCCGGGGAGCTGTTTTTT.

The chain employs TRBV30 and TRBJ1-6, with 8 bases matching TRBD1. Germline values: CDR1 GTSNPN, CDR2 SVGIG (reference sequence). There are 14 residues in the CDR3. V shed 1 base and J 9 bases; nucleotides not matched to a gene: 5. DNA of the CDR3: TGTGCCTGGAGTGGGACAGGGATGGGTTCACCCCTCCACTTT. It is translated as CAWSGTGMGSPLHF. Using reference TRBV30 and TRBJ1-6 for the parts outside the CDR3, the full variable domain is SQTIHQWPATLVQPVGSPLSLECTVEGTSNPNLYWYRQAAGRGLQLLFYSVGIGQISSEVPQNLSASRPQDRQFILSSKKLLLSDSGFYLCAWSGTGMGSPLHFGNGTRLTVT.